Listed here are 5 T cell receptor beta chains from one sample, sequenced in a study of blood T cells in healthy people across ages. Together with a sample-barcoded 5' primer, a J-beta primer mix was included in a second PCR lasting roughly 6 to 12 cycles. TCRdb passed the 5' RACE reads through MiXCR, listing each CDR3 protein once. This table holds hundreds of thousands of distinct CDR3 sequences, 22% found once. Input material: blood. These receptors came from a man in his 70s in good health.

As to this clonotype: Relative to the germline gene, one junction end is altered; a read error may explain this. The chain links TRBV27 to TRBJ1-6, with D possibly being TRBD1 (5 bases). The germline V gene encodes CDR1 MNHEY and CDR2 SMNVEV (reference sequence). This CDR3 is 14 amino acids long. For the CDR3, the DNA is TGTGCCGGCAGCAAGCGGGGCCAAAATTCACCCCTCCACTTT. Amino acid sequence: CAGSKRGQNSPLHF.

Only one count was recorded for this clonotype. The gene calls are TRBV6-1 and TRBJ2-5; a weak D match, TRBD2 (6 bases). The J call may be faulty, since TRBJ2-1 better matches the DNA end. The germline V gene has CDR1 MNHNS and CDR2 SASEGT. CDR3 size: 14 residues. The CDR3 loop is CASSAPFGSDEQFF. CDR3 bases: TGTGCCAGCAGTGCCCCCTTCGGGAGCGATGAGCAGTTCTTC.

The chain has TRBV29-1 and TRBJ2-5; D perhaps matches TRBD2 (6 bases). The CDR3 contains 12 residues. The germline gives CDR1 SQVTM, CDR2 ANQGSEA. V shed 8 bases and J shed 5 bases, with 15 bases lying between them. CDR3 DNA sequence: TGCAGCTTGGGGGGTCCCCTGGAGACCCAGTACTTC. The encoded protein is CSLGGPLETQYF.

J is TRBJ2-5 and V is TRBV12-3 or TRBV12-4; D perhaps matches TRBD2 (5 bases). The germline V and J ends were trimmed by 3 bases and 3 bases, with 14 bases remaining between them. The CDR3 covers 15 residues. CDR3 region: CASSFGLAFKETQYF. CDR3 bases: TGTGCCAGCAGTTTCGGGCTAGCCTTCAAAGAGACCCAGTACTTC.

J is TRBJ1-2 and V is TRBV12-3 or TRBV12-4; TRBD1 agrees at 7 bases. This CDR3 is built from 11 residues. J gave up 13 bases and V 6 bases, and 8 bases lay outside the gene matches. CDR3 region: CASSLSRGATF. In nucleotides, the CDR3 is TGTGCCAGCAGCCTGTCCAGGGGGGCCACCTTC.